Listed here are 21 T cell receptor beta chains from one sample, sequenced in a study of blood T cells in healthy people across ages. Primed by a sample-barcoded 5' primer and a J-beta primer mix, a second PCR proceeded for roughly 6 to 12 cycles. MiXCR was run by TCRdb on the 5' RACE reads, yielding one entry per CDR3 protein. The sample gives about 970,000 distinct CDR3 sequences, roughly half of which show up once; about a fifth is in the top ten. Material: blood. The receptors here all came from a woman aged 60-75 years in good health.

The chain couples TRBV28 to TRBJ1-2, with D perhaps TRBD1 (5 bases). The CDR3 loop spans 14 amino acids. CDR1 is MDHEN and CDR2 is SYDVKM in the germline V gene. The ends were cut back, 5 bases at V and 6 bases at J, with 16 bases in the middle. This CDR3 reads CASSPPGLVDGYTF. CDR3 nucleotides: TGTGCCAGCAGTCCCCCGGGACTCGTCGATGGCTACACCTTC.

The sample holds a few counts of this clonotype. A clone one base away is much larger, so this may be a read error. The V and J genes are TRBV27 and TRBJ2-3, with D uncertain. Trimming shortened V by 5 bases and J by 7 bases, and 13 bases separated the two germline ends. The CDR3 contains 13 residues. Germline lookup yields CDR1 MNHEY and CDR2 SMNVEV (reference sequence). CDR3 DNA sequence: TGTGCCAGCAGTGTAAGAATCACGTATACGCAGTATTTT. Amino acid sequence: CASSVRITYTQYF.

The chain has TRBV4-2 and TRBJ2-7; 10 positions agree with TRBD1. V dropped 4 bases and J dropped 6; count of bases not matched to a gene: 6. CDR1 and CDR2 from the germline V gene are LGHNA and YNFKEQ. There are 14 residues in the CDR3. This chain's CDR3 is CASSRPGTGAEQYF. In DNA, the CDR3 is TGTGCCAGCAGCCGTCCCGGGACAGGGGCCGAGCAGTACTTC.

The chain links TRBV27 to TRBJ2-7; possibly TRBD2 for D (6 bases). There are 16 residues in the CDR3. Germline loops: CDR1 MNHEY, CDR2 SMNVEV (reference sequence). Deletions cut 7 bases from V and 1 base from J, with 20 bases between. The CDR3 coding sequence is TGTGCCAGCATGGCCAGCGACGGGGAGGTTTCCTACGAGCAGTACTTC. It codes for CASMASDGEVSYEQYF.

This chain's CDR3 is CSASRTGSEAFF. The DNA for the CDR3 is TGCAGTGCTAGCCGGACAGGGAGTGAAGCTTTCTTT. This chain uses TRBV20-1 with TRBJ1-1, with 8 nucleotides matching TRBD1. CDR1 is DFQATT and CDR2 is SNEGSKA in the germline V gene (reference sequence). CDR3 size: 12 residues. V lost 3 bases to trimming and J lost 7 bases; unmatched junction nucleotides: 4.

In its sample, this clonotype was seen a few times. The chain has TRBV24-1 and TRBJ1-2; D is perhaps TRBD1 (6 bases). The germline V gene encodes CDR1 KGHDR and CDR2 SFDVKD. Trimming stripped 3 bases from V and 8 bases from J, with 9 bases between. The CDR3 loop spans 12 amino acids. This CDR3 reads CATSDDRWGYTF. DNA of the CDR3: TGTGCCACCAGTGATGACAGGTGGGGCTACACCTTC.

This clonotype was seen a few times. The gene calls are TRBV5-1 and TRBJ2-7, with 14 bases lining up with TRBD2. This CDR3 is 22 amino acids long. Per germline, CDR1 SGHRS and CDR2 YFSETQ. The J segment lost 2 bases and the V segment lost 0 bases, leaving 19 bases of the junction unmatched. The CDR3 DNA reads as TGCGCCAGCAGCTTGGCCTTTCCAACCGGGACTAGCGGGAGATCGCCTACCTACGAGCAGTACTTC. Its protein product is CASSLAFPTGTSGRSPTYEQYF.

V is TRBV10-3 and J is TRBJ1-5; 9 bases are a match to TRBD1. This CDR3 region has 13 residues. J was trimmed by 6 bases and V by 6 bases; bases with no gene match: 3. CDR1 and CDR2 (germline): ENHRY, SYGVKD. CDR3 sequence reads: CAISRQGGQPQHF. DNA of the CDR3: TGTGCCATCAGCAGACAGGGGGGTCAGCCCCAGCATTTT.

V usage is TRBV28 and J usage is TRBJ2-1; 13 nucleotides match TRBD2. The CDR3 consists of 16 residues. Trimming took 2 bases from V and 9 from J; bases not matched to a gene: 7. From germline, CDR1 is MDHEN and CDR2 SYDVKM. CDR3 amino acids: CASSLGGLAGRGEQFF. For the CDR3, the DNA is TGTGCCAGCAGTTTAGGGGGACTAGCGGGAAGGGGTGAGCAGTTCTTC. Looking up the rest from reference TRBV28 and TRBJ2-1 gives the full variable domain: DVKVTQSSRYLVKRTGEKVFLECVQDMDHENMFWYRQDPGLGLRLIYFSYDVKMKEKGDIPEGYSVSREKKERFSLILESASTNQTSMYLCASSLGGLAGRGEQFFGPGTRLTVL.

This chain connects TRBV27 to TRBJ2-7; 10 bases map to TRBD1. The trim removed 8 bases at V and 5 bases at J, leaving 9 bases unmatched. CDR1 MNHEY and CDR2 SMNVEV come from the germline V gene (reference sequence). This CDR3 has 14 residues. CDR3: CASDPAGTGDEQYF. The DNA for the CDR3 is TGTGCCAGCGATCCCGCTGGGACAGGGGACGAGCAGTACTTC.

The CDR3 DNA follows: TGCGCCAGCAGCCAAGAGATGGCGGGAGATCTCTCAGATACGCAGTATTTT. This gives the protein CASSQEMAGDLSDTQYF. V and J are TRBV4-1 and TRBJ2-3; 7 nucleotides line up with TRBD2. With V trimmed by 0 bases and J by 4 bases, 10 bases remained unmatched. Per germline, CDR1 MGHRA and CDR2 YSYEKL. The CDR3 covers 17 residues.

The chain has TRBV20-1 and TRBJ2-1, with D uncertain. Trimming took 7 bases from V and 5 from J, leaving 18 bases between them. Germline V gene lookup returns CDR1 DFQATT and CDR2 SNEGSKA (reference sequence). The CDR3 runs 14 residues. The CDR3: CSVSPFWKDNEQFF. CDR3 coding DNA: TGCAGTGTCTCGCCTTTCTGGAAAGACAATGAGCAGTTCTTC.

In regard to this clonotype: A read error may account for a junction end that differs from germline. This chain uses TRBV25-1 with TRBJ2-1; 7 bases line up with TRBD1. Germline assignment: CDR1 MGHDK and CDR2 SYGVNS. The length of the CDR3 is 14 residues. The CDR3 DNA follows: TGTGCCAGCAGTGATATCGGACAGGACAATGAGCGGTTCTTC. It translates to CASSDIGQDNERFF.

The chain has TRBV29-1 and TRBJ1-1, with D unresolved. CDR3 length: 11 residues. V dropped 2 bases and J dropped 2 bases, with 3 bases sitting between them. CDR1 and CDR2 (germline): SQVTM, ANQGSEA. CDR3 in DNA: TGCAGCGTTGAAAGTAACACTGAAGCTTTCTTT. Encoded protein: CSVESNTEAFF.

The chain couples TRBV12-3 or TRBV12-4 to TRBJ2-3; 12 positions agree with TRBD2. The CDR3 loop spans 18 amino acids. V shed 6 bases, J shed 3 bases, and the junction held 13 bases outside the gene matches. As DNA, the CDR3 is TGTGCCAGCAGCCCTACAGGTAAACTAGCGGGAGGAACAGATACGCAGTATTTT. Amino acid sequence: CASSPTGKLAGGTDTQYF.

The CDR3, as DNA: TGTGCCAGCAGCTTATGGGCAAGCATTTCCTCCTCCTACAATGAGCAGTTCTTC. As protein: CASSLWASISSSYNEQFF. This sequence joins TRBV7-6 and TRBJ2-1; D is unresolved. With 2 bases removed from V and 0 bases from J, the gap between germline ends came to 17 bases. In germline, CDR1 is SGHVS, CDR2 FNYEAQ. This CDR3 has 18 amino acids. Combining the CDR3 with reference TRBV7-6 and TRBJ2-1 gives the whole variable domain GAGVSQSPRYKVTKRGQDVALRCDPISGHVSLYWYRQALGQGPEFLTYFNYEAQQDKSGLPNDRFSAERPEGSISTLTIQRTEQRDSAMYRCASSLWASISSSYNEQFFGPGTRLTVL.

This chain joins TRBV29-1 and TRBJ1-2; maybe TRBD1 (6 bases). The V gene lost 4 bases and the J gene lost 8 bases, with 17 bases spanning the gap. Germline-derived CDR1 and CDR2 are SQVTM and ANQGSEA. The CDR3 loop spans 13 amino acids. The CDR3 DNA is TGCAGCGTTGCGGCAGACAGGAGGGGCGGCTACACCTTC. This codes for CSVAADRRGGYTF.

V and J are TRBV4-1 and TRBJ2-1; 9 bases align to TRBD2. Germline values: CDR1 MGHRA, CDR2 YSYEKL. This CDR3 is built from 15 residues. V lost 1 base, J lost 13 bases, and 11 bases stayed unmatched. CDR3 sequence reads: CASSQVQREVDEQFF. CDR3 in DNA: TGCGCCAGCAGCCAAGTTCAGCGGGAGGTCGACGAACAGTTCTTC.

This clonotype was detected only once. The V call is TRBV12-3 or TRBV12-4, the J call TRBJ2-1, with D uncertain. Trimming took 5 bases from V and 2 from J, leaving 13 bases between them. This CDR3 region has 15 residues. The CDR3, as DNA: TGTGCCAGCAGTGCCCAAGCGTTACCCTACAATGAGCAGTTCTTC. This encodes CASSAQALPYNEQFF.

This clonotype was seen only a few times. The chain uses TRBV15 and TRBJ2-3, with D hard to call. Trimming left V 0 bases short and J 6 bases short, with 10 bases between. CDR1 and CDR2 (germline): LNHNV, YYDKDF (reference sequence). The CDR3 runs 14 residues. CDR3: CATSRDLLSDTQYF. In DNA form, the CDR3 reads TGTGCCACCAGCAGAGACCTCCTTTCTGATACGCAGTATTTT.

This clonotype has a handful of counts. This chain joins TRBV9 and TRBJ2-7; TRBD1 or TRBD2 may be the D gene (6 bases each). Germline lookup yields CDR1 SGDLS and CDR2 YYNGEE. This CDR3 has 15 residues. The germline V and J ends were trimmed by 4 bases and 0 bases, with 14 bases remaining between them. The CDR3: CASSPGGGTSYEQYF. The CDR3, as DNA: TGTGCCAGCAGCCCCGGGGGCGGTACCTCCTACGAGCAGTACTTC.